The next 25 T cell receptor beta chains were all read from a single sample in a study of cytomegalovirus exposure and HLA in healthy donors. A multiplex PCR was run with 60 Vbeta primers and 13 Jbeta primers. This table comes from immunoSEQ multiplex PCR, and its TCRdb copy is limited to in-frame clones, with some not included. This sample has some 270,000 clones, with roughly 80% found just once. What was sequenced was PBMCs. The receptors stem from a girl aged 2-10 years in good health and CMV-seronegative.

V gene TRBV29-1 combines with J gene TRBJ2-1, with TRBD1 matching over 9 bases. V was pared by 4 bases and J by 4 bases, with 5 bases of the junction left unmatched. The CDR3 sequence is 14 residues long. CDR1 is SQVTM, CDR2 ANQGSEA, per germline. This CDR3 reads CSVAQGAAYNEQFF. CDR3 DNA sequence: TGCAGCGTTGCACAGGGGGCCGCTTACAATGAGCAGTTCTTC.

This clone was seen a few times. The chain has TRBV2 and TRBJ1-1; possibly TRBD1 for D (6 bases). The CDR3 consists of 13 residues. V dropped 2 bases and J dropped 7 bases, with 11 bases sitting between them. Germline CDR1 is SNHLY and CDR2 is FYNNEI. The CDR3 DNA is TGTGCCAGCAGTGAAAGGACAGATTTTGAAGCTTTCTTT. Protein product: CASSERTDFEAFF.

The chain combines TRBV30 with TRBJ2-7, with 8 bases identical to TRBD2. This CDR3 has 14 residues. Germline-derived CDR1 and CDR2 are GTSNPN and SVGIG (reference sequence). V lost 5 bases and J lost 2; bases outside the gene matches: 8. CDR3 sequence reads: CAWGLASATYEQYF. CDR3 DNA: TGTGCCTGGGGACTAGCTAGCGCGACCTACGAGCAGTACTTC.

The rearrangement uses TRBV10-3 and TRBJ2-1; 9 bases map to TRBD2. The CDR3 loop spans 15 amino acids. Looked up from germline, CDR1 is ENHRY and CDR2 is SYGVKD. Losses at the gene ends were 5 bases for V and 7 bases for J; bases not matched to a gene: 9. CDR3 loop: CAISLQAGGGNEQFF. DNA for the CDR3: TGTGCCATCAGTCTCCAAGCGGGAGGAGGTAATGAGCAGTTCTTC.

This chain joins TRBV7-3 and TRBJ1-2; 7 bases fit TRBD1. The germline CDR1 and CDR2 sequences are SGHTA and FQGTGA. J was trimmed by 0 bases and V by 7 bases; bases with no gene match: 14. This CDR3 region has 17 residues. The CDR3 sequence is CASNKQGPFSANYGYTF. CDR3 DNA sequence: TGTGCCAGCAACAAACAGGGGCCCTTCTCAGCTAACTATGGCTACACCTTC.

This chain uses TRBV5-1 with TRBJ1-5; a weak D match, TRBD1 (5 bases). This CDR3 has 16 amino acids. V was trimmed by 0 bases and J by 6 bases, leaving 16 bases between them. Germline CDR1 SGHRS, CDR2 YFSETQ. CDR3 bases: TGCGCCAGCAGCTTGGCCGGGGGAGGTACGGGTCAGCCCCAGCATTTT. Protein: CASSLAGGGTGQPQHF. The variable domain in full, completed from reference TRBV5-1 and TRBJ1-5, reads KAGVTQTPRYLIKTRGQQVTLSCSPISGHRSVSWYQQTPGQGLQFLFEYFSETQRNKGNFPGRFSGRQFSNSRSEMNVSTLELGDSALYLCASSLAGGGTGQPQHFGDGTRLSIL.

The CDR3 coding sequence is TGTGCCAGCAGCCTCGAACAGGGAGGGAAAACCTACGAGCAGTACTTC. This gives the protein CASSLEQGGKTYEQYF. This chain links TRBV4-2 with TRBJ2-7, with D possibly being TRBD2 (7 bases). The germline CDR1 and CDR2 sequences are LGHNA and YNFKEQ. The CDR3 covers 16 residues. Trimming took 4 bases from V and 2 from J, leaving 18 bases between them.

The rearrangement links TRBV28 to TRBJ2-2; TRBD1 matches 7 bases. This CDR3 is built from 14 residues. V was pared by 5 bases and J by 3 bases, with 3 bases of the junction left unmatched. The V gene's germline CDR1 is MDHEN and CDR2 SYDVKM. The CDR3 coding sequence is TGTGCCAGCAGTCCCGGACAGGACACCGGGGAGCTGTTTTTT. Protein: CASSPGQDTGELFF.

The rearrangement uses TRBV18 and TRBJ2-7, with D possibly being TRBD1 (5 bases). The CDR3 is made up of 15 amino acids. V was clipped by 3 bases and J by 5 bases, with 17 bases between them. Germline assignment: CDR1 KGHSH and CDR2 LQKENI. CDR3 protein: CASSPSPWQGDEQYF. The CDR3 region has the DNA TGTGCCAGCTCACCCTCCCCTTGGCAGGGCGACGAGCAGTACTTC. The variable domain in full, with the rest retrieved from reference TRBV18 and TRBJ2-7, is NAGVMQNPRHLVRRRGQEARLRCSPMKGHSHVYWYRQLPEEGLKFMVYLQKENIIDESGMPKERFSAEFPKEGPSILRIQQVVRGDSAAYFCASSPSPWQGDEQYFGPGTRLTVT.

V is TRBV27 and J is TRBJ1-1; D possibly corresponds to TRBD1 (5 bases). The CDR3 is 15 residues long. Germline V lookup: CDR1 MNHEY, CDR2 SMNVEV (reference sequence). The ends were cut back, 7 bases at V and 4 bases at J, with 19 bases in the middle. The CDR3 DNA sequence: TGTGCCAGCACGCCGGTGGGGGGAGGTCCCACTGAAGCTTTCTTT. This encodes CASTPVGGGPTEAFF.

The V gene is TRBV5-1, the J gene TRBJ1-3, with TRBD1 matching 12 bases. The CDR3 contains 19 residues. CDR1 SGHRS and CDR2 YFSETQ come from the germline V gene. With 6 bases clipped from V and 2 bases from J, the junction kept 15 bases outside the gene matches. CDR3 in amino acids: CASTGGRDRGRETGNTIYF. The CDR3 bases are TGCGCCAGCACCGGGGGCCGGGACAGGGGGCGCGAGACTGGAAACACCATATATTTT.

The chain joins TRBV9 to TRBJ2-3; TRBD1 is a possible D gene (5 bases). Germline values: CDR1 SGDLS, CDR2 YYNGEE. V shed 0 bases and J shed 6 bases, with 5 bases lying between them. This CDR3 has 12 residues. CDR3 DNA sequence: TGTGCCAGCAGCGTAGAGGGGGATACGCAGTATTTT. Its protein product is CASSVEGDTQYF.

The chain recombines TRBV10-3 with TRBJ1-1; D not certain. Germline V gene data show CDR1 as ENHRY and CDR2 as SYGVKD. The V and J ends lost 0 bases and 1 base respectively, with 9 bases between them. The CDR3 has 15 amino acids. The CDR3 DNA sequence: TGTGCCATCAGTGAGTCGGTCGGTCCGAACACTGAAGCTTTCTTT. Its protein product is CAISESVGPNTEAFF.

The rearrangement joins TRBV6-4 to TRBJ1-1; 8 bases are a match to TRBD1. CDR3 length: 14 amino acids. J lost 4 bases, V lost 3 bases, and 4 bases had no gene match. The germline V gene encodes CDR1 MRHNA and CDR2 SNTAGT. Written as DNA, the CDR3 is TGTGCCAGCAGTGAGACAGGGGCGAGCACTGAAGCTTTCTTT. It is translated as CASSETGASTEAFF.

The V and J genes are TRBV5-6 and TRBJ2-7; 7 nucleotides agree with TRBD1. The CDR3 sequence is 14 residues long. After removal of 2 bases from V and 2 bases from J, the junction contained 4 bases not matched to a gene. The V gene's germline CDR1 is SGHDT and CDR2 YYEEEE. CDR3 in DNA: TGTGCCAGCAGCTTAACAGGGGACCCCTACGAGCAGTACTTC. Amino acid sequence: CASSLTGDPYEQYF.

The CDR3 protein is CASSLLGELFF. In DNA, the CDR3 is TGTGCCAGCAGCTTACTCGGGGAGCTGTTTTTT. This chain uses TRBV7-9 with TRBJ2-2, with D hard to call. Germline V gene lookup returns CDR1 SEHNR and CDR2 FQNEAQ (reference sequence). The CDR3 consists of 11 residues. V lost 2 bases and J lost 7, with 2 bases in between.

The chain combines TRBV5-4 with TRBJ1-1; no clear D. The CDR3 extends over 13 amino acids. Per the germline V gene, CDR1 is SGHNT and CDR2 is YYREEE (reference sequence). Trimming took 4 bases from V and 1 from J, leaving 8 bases between them. CDR3 DNA: TGTGCCAGCAGCATAACAGAGAACACTGAAGCTTTCTTT. It is translated as CASSITENTEAFF.

The V call is TRBV4-1, the J call TRBJ1-2; TRBD1 aligns across 7 bases. This CDR3 has 15 residues. CDR1 is MGHRA, CDR2 YSYEKL, per germline. The ends lost 1 base at V and 1 base at J; junction bases unmatched: 3. CDR3 sequence reads: CASSQVQGVNYGYTF. CDR3 in DNA: TGCGCCAGCAGCCAAGTTCAGGGGGTTAACTATGGCTACACCTTC.

The rearrangement joins TRBV27 to TRBJ2-1, with TRBD2 matching over 10 bases. Unmatched junction bases numbered 10, after V lost 4 bases and J lost 4 bases. The CDR3 has 17 amino acids. Germline V gene data show CDR1 as MNHEY and CDR2 as SMNVEV (reference sequence). The CDR3 here is CASSSLTVAGGYNEQFF. Written as DNA, the CDR3 is TGTGCCAGCAGTTCCTTAACGGTAGCGGGGGGATACAATGAGCAGTTCTTC.

As concerns this clone: Other DNA sequences in the same sample also yield this CDR3. CDR3 DNA: TGTGCCAGTAGTATCCAGGGGGCGGGAAATCAGCCCCAGCATTTT. It codes for CASSIQGAGNQPQHF. The rearrangement links TRBV19 to TRBJ1-5; 8 nucleotides line up with TRBD1. V lost 3 bases to trimming and J lost 4 bases; unmatched junction nucleotides: 5. Germline V gives CDR1 LNHDA, CDR2 SQIVND (reference sequence). The CDR3 runs to 15 residues. Based on the CDR3 plus reference TRBV19 and TRBJ1-5, the full variable domain is DGGITQSPKYLFRKEGQNVTLSCEQNLNHDAMYWYRQDPGQGLRLIYYSQIVNDFQKGDIAEGYSVSREKKESFPLTVTSAQKNPTAFYLCASSIQGAGNQPQHFGDGTRLSIL.

V is TRBV6-1 and J is TRBJ2-7, with D possibly being TRBD1 (5 bases). Trimming left V 4 bases short and J 3 bases short, with 13 bases between. The germline V gene has CDR1 MNHNS and CDR2 SASEGT. The CDR3 contains 14 residues. CDR3 sequence: CASSGSTAIYEQYF. The CDR3 DNA follows: TGTGCCAGCAGTGGATCGACAGCTATCTACGAGCAGTACTTC.

CDR3: CASSSQGEPAGELFF. The CDR3 bases are TGTGCCAGCAGCTCCCAGGGGGAACCGGCCGGGGAGCTGTTTTTT. The chain carries TRBV5-5 and TRBJ2-2; 7 nucleotides line up with TRBD1. CDR1 SGHKS and CDR2 YYEKEE come from the germline V gene (reference sequence). The CDR3 runs 15 residues. V was clipped by 3 bases and J by 6 bases; unmatched bases: 8.

The chain joins TRBV14 to TRBJ2-5, with 9 bases identical to TRBD1. V gave up 3 bases and J gave up 4 bases; unmatched junction bases: 3. Germline V gene sequence: CDR1 SGHDN, CDR2 FVKESK. The CDR3 consists of 14 residues. CDR3 amino acids: CASSHRDRAETQYF. The DNA for the CDR3 is TGTGCCAGCAGCCACCGGGACAGGGCAGAGACCCAGTACTTC.

The chain uses TRBV20-1 and TRBJ1-2, with D unclear. The ends were cut back, 6 bases at V and 3 bases at J, with 8 bases in the middle. The CDR3 loop spans 11 amino acids. From germline, CDR1 is DFQATT and CDR2 SNEGSKA (reference sequence). The CDR3: CSAFRYYGYTF. The DNA of the CDR3 is TGCAGTGCGTTTCGTTACTATGGCTACACCTTC.

The chain joins TRBV6-1 to TRBJ1-2; no reliable D call. CDR3 size: 12 residues. With 7 bases removed from V and 6 bases from J, the gap between germline ends came to 12 bases. Germline V gives CDR1 MNHNS, CDR2 SASEGT. The CDR3 nucleotides read TGTGCCAGCATGGCCCGGAGCAATGGCTACACCTTC. As protein: CASMARSNGYTF.